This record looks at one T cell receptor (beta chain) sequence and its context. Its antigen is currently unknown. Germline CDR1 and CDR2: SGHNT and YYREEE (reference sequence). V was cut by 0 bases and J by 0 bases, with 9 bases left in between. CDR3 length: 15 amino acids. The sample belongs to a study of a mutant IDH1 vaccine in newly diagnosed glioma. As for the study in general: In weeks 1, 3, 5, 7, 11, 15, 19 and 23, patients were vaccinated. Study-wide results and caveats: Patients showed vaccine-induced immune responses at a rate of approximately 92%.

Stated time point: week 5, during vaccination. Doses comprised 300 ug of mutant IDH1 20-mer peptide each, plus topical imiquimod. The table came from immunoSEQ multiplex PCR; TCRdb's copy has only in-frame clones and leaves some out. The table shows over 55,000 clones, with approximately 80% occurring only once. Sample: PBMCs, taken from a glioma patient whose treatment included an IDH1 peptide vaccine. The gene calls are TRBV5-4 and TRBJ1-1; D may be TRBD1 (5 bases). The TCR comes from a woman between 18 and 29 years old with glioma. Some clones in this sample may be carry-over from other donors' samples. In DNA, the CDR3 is TGTGCCAGCAGCTTGGAAGGGGCTCTGAACACTGAAGCTTTCTTT. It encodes CASSLEGALNTEAFF.